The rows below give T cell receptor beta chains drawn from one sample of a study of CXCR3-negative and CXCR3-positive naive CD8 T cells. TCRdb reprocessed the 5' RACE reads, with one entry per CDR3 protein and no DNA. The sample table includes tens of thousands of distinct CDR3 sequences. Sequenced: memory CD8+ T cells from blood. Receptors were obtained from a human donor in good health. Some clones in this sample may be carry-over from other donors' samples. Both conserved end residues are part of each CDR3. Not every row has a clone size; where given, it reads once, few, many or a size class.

CDR3 protein: CASSQVAGPFEGYTF
J gene: TRBJ1-2
clone size: .
V gene: TRBV4-3

CDR3 protein: CASNLAGGSYEQYF
J gene: TRBJ2-7
clone size: .
V gene: TRBV28

CDR3 protein: CASSLAPPGVHEQFF
J gene: TRBJ2-1
clone size: .
V gene: TRBV7-6

CDR3 protein: CASRWGGGADTQYF
J gene: TRBJ2-3
clone size: .
V gene: TRBV11-2

CDR3 protein: CASSWDWDYGYTF
J gene: TRBJ1-2
clone size: .
V gene: TRBV5-1

CDR3 protein: CSVPRTTYNEQFF
J gene: TRBJ2-1
clone size: .
V gene: TRBV29-1

CDR3 protein: CSARDRTGILNYGYTF
J gene: TRBJ1-2
clone size: .
V gene: TRBV20-1

CDR3 protein: CSVAGTSGSINEQFF
J gene: TRBJ2-1
clone size: .
V gene: TRBV29-1

CDR3 protein: CASSFGLDNQPQHF
J gene: TRBJ1-5
clone size: .
V gene: TRBV27

CDR3 protein: CASSLGGSVVGDTEAFF
J gene: TRBJ1-1
clone size: .
V gene: TRBV5-1

CDR3 protein: CASSAAPTNEKLFF
J gene: TRBJ1-4
clone size: .
V gene: TRBV9

CDR3 protein: CASSLRLAGSYEQYF
J gene: TRBJ2-7
clone size: .
V gene: TRBV13

CDR3 protein: CASSIKHPVFTTYNEQFF
J gene: TRBJ2-1
clone size: .
V gene: TRBV7-2

CDR3 protein: CASSVLAGGPHEQFF
J gene: TRBJ2-1
clone size: .
V gene: TRBV2

CDR3 protein: CSGTGDHEQYF
J gene: TRBJ2-7
clone size: .
V gene: TRBV29-1

CDR3 protein: CASSLALGDRVADTQYF
J gene: TRBJ2-3
clone size: .
V gene: TRBV7-8

CDR3 protein: CVSDSGYYGYTF
J gene: TRBJ1-2
clone size: .
V gene: TRBV28

CDR3 protein: CSVEDLGLAGAGNEQFF
J gene: TRBJ2-1
clone size: .
V gene: TRBV29-1

CDR3 protein: CSARAGPLYTDTQYF
J gene: TRBJ2-3
clone size: .
V gene: TRBV20-1

CDR3 protein: CSALRGEETQYF
J gene: TRBJ2-5
clone size: .
V gene: TRBV29-1

CDR3 protein: CASSPRTGYEQYF
J gene: TRBJ2-7
clone size: .
V gene: TRBV7-9

CDR3 protein: CASLGGGPFYSNQPQHF
J gene: TRBJ1-5
clone size: .
V gene: TRBV28

CDR3 protein: CASGKDGYNEQFF
J gene: TRBJ2-1
clone size: .
V gene: TRBV6-2/TRBV6-3

CDR3 protein: CASSFWGSGYEQYF
J gene: TRBJ2-7
clone size: .
V gene: TRBV28

CDR3 protein: CSAGQGTLSSYNEQFF
J gene: TRBJ2-1
clone size: .
V gene: TRBV29-1

CDR3 protein: CASSGGTGTYNEQFF
J gene: TRBJ2-1
clone size: .
V gene: TRBV5-1

CDR3 protein: CASSQVRGAYEQYF
J gene: TRBJ2-7
clone size: .
V gene: TRBV4-3

CDR3 protein: CASSYEGAGQPQHF
J gene: TRBJ1-5
clone size: .
V gene: TRBV5-1

CDR3 protein: CASSYAAGDQPQHF
J gene: TRBJ1-5
clone size: .
V gene: TRBV6-5

CDR3 protein: CASSHPGATGELFF
J gene: TRBJ2-2
clone size: .
V gene: TRBV6-2/TRBV6-3

CDR3 protein: CSVPLGQDYTF
J gene: TRBJ1-2
clone size: .
V gene: TRBV29-1

CDR3 protein: CASSLSGAHTEAFF
J gene: TRBJ1-1
clone size: .
V gene: TRBV5-1

CDR3 protein: CSVSQGNTEAFF
J gene: TRBJ1-1
clone size: .
V gene: TRBV29-1

CDR3 protein: CASSNPGGQGQSPLHF
J gene: TRBJ1-6
clone size: medium-sized
V gene: TRBV28

CDR3 protein: CSYEGQLQETQYF
J gene: TRBJ2-5
clone size: .
V gene: TRBV29-1

CDR3 protein: CASSSVPNTEAFF
J gene: TRBJ1-1
clone size: .
V gene: TRBV7-3

CDR3 protein: CASSQDRLPGNTEAFF
J gene: TRBJ1-1
clone size: .
V gene: TRBV4-3